The 12 T cell receptor beta chains given below trace back to one sample, sequenced in a study of radiotherapy plus CTLA-4 blockade in lung cancer. Measured with immunoSEQ multiplex PCR; TCRdb has only the in-frame clones, and not every one. The sample carries around 72,000 clones, approximately 80% recorded once. Sample: peripheral blood, taken from a patient treated with radiotherapy plus ipilimumab. These receptors all stem from a human donor with non-small cell lung cancer who had a complete response to radiotherapy plus ipilimumab.

The chain is built from TRBV7-2 and TRBJ2-5, with 9 bases fitting TRBD2. The CDR3 runs to 14 residues. J gave up 4 bases and V 5 bases, and 5 bases lay outside the gene matches. Germline V gene lookup returns CDR1 SGHTA and CDR2 FQGNSA. The CDR3 DNA follows: TGTGCCAGCAGCCGCGGGGGGGCCTTAGAGACCCAGTACTTC. Translating it yields CASSRGGALETQYF.

The genes are TRBV10-1 and TRBJ2-1; the match to TRBD2 covers 15 bases. The CDR3 has 15 amino acids. Germline trimming cut 2 bases from V and 9 bases from J; bases unmatched to any gene: 2. The germline CDR1 and CDR2 sequences are WNHNN and SYGVQD (reference sequence). CDR3: CASSERTSGRGEQFF. The CDR3 coding sequence is TGCGCCAGCAGTGAGAGGACTAGCGGGAGGGGTGAGCAGTTCTTC.

The chain links TRBV6-5 to TRBJ2-1; D not resolved. Germline V CDR1 and CDR2: MNHEY, SVGAGI. V was clipped by 6 bases and J by 4 bases, with 13 bases between them. This CDR3 has 14 amino acids. The CDR3 DNA follows: TGTGCCAGCAGCCCTCGGGCAGCTTACAATGAGCAGTTCTTC. Its protein is CASSPRAAYNEQFF.

The J gene is TRBJ2-7, the V gene TRBV6-1; D is possibly TRBD2 (5 bases). CDR3 length: 13 residues. The germline V and J ends were trimmed by 4 bases and 5 bases, with 12 bases remaining between them. From germline, CDR1 is MNHNS and CDR2 SASEGT. The CDR3 nucleotides are TGTGCCAGCAGTGTCCTACTAGGGAACGAGCAGTACGTC. Its protein is CASSVLLGNEQYV.

This sequence joins TRBV15 and TRBJ2-5, with 8 bases lining up with TRBD2. This CDR3 is 19 amino acids long. V dropped 5 bases and J dropped 4; count of bases not matched to a gene: 21. Germline assignment: CDR1 LNHNV and CDR2 YYDKDF (reference sequence). Here the CDR3 reads CATSPLGSGTPASRETQYF. Here the CDR3 DNA reads TGTGCCACCAGCCCCTTGGGTAGCGGGACTCCGGCTTCTCGAGAGACCCAGTACTTC.

The chain has TRBV28 and TRBJ1-1; 9 nucleotides align to TRBD1. The CDR3 extends over 14 amino acids. Germline CDR1 is MDHEN and CDR2 is SYDVKM. V shed 6 bases, J shed 4 bases, and the junction held 6 bases outside the gene matches. CDR3 nucleotides: TGTGCCAGCAGATTTACAGGGGGCATCACTGAAGCTTTCTTT. Translated: CASRFTGGITEAFF.

This chain joins TRBV11-2 and TRBJ2-7, with D unresolved. The CDR3 is 14 amino acids. The V end lost 1 base, the J end lost 3 bases, and 10 bases lay between the germline ends. In germline, CDR1 is SGHAT, CDR2 FQNNGV. The CDR3 nucleotides read TGTGCCAGCAGCTTAGTAGACAACTTCTACGAGCAGTACTTC. Amino acids: CASSLVDNFYEQYF. Based on the CDR3 plus reference TRBV11-2 and TRBJ2-7, the full variable domain is EAGVAQSPRYKIIEKRQSVAFWCNPISGHATLYWYQQILGQGPKLLIQFQNNGVVDDSQLPKDRFSAERLKGVDSTLKIQPAKLEDSAVYLCASSLVDNFYEQYFGPGTRLTVT.

The chain has TRBV5-3 and TRBJ1-2; D gene uncertain. TRBV5-3 is known as an ORF, though its function is uncertain. The V end was cut by 1 base, the J end by 3 bases, with 16 bases between. The CDR3 totals 16 residues. CDR3 sequence reads: CARSLIALQRDYGYTF. CDR3 nucleotide sequence: TGTGCCAGAAGCTTGATAGCGCTACAAAGAGACTATGGCTACACCTTC.

The genes are TRBV7-2 and TRBJ2-3; TRBD1 aligns across 7 bases. The V gene end was trimmed by 0 bases and the J gene end by 1 base; junction bases not matched to a gene: 4. The CDR3 has 16 residues. In germline, CDR1 is SGHTA, CDR2 FQGNSA. The CDR3 DNA follows: TGTGCCAGCAGCTTAGCGCGAGGGGGCGGCACAGATACGCAGTATTTT. Residues: CASSLARGGGTDTQYF.

The chain links TRBV7-9 to TRBJ2-3; 15 positions agree with TRBD2. This CDR3 region has 16 residues. Trimming removed 4 bases from V and 6 bases from J; junction bases left unmatched: 5. Germline V lookup: CDR1 SEHNR, CDR2 FQNEAQ (reference sequence). The CDR3 region has the DNA TGTGCCAGCAGCTCGGGACTAGCGGGGGGCCCGGATACGCAGTATTTT. Residues: CASSSGLAGGPDTQYF. Using reference TRBV7-9 and TRBJ2-3 for the parts outside the CDR3, the full variable domain is DTGVSQNPRHKITKRGQNVTFRCDPISEHNRLYWYRQTLGQGPEFLTYFQNEAQLEKSRLLSDRFSAERPKGSFSTLEIQRTEQGDSAMYLCASSSGLAGGPDTQYFGPGTRLTVL.

This clone was picked up one time. The CDR3 DNA follows: TGCGCCAGCAGTACAGCCATGAACACTGAAGCTTTCTTT. This translates into CASSTAMNTEAFF. V and J are TRBV10-2 and TRBJ1-1, with D hard to call. CDR3 length equals 13 residues. V was pared by 5 bases and J by 0 bases, with 7 bases between. Germline values: CDR1 WSHSY, CDR2 SAAADI.

This clone was seen at least ten times. The chain recombines TRBV7-6 with TRBJ1-5; 9 bases fit TRBD1. CDR1 is SGHVS and CDR2 is FNYEAQ in the germline V gene. J gave up 6 bases and V 5 bases, and 2 bases lay outside the gene matches. The length of the CDR3 is 13 residues. CDR3 sequence reads: CASSTGGSQPQHF. CDR3 sequence (DNA): TGTGCCAGCAGCACAGGGGGCAGTCAGCCCCAGCATTTT. Complete variable domain (other parts from reference TRBV7-6 and TRBJ1-5): GAGVSQSPRYKVTKRGQDVALRCDPISGHVSLYWYRQALGQGPEFLTYFNYEAQQDKSGLPNDRFSAERPEGSISTLTIQRTEQRDSAMYRCASSTGGSQPQHFGDGTRLSIL.